Reported below is one TCR beta chain. This sample was included in a study of blood T cell repertoires in COVID-19. Overall study: COVID-19 samples from acute and convalescent phases originated in the United States, Italy and Spain. Sample material is recorded as cDNA or gDNA derived from T cells, B-cell-depleted T cells, or PBMCs.

In the authors' workflow: Reference gene primer amplification yielded estimated nucleated cell counts. Assay used: immunoSEQ multiplex PCR; TCRdb lists only in-frame clones, some missing. V and J calls and clone size follow that table, whereas D and trimming were derived from the DNA. The table shows about 140,000 clones, with around 86% occurring only once. The germline V gene encodes CDR1 WSHSY and CDR2 SAAADI. The CDR3 runs 14 residues. Trimming cost V 2 bases and J 6 bases, with 11 bases left between them. This sequence joins TRBV10-2 and TRBJ1-5, with no clear D. The specimen was peripheral blood. This TCR was recovered from a human donor in a cohort sampled during active COVID-19. The CDR3: CASSEIGVGQPQHF. DNA for the CDR3: TGCGCCAGCAGTGAGATCGGGGTAGGTCAGCCCCAGCATTTT.